The clone carrying this T cell receptor beta chain showed up just a few times. The antigen is undetermined. V shed 5 bases and J 3 bases; nucleotides not matched to a gene: 6. CDR3 length equals 15 residues. Germline V gene sequence: CDR1 MNHEY, CDR2 SVGAGI. These data come from a study of human T cells and chemical hapten exposure. Whole-study findings and limits: Significantly greater numbers of large CDR3 similarity clusters came from expanded TCRs than from controls. TCRs at a frequency above 1 in 1000 stayed unchanged with DPC sensitization.

MiXCR, run by TCRdb on the RACE reads, gives a single entry per CDR3 protein. Altogether 90,000 to 110,000 distinct CDR3 sequences are present, less than 40% being singletons, with the ten largest covering around 2.5%. The time point: patch test 3, about 24 weeks after DPC sensitization. Treatment defined: therapeutic diphenylcyclopropenone sensitization with weekly scalp DPC. Every donor had alopecia and was 18 to 70 years old; all were suitable for DPC. V gene TRBV6-5 combines with J gene TRBJ2-3; TRBD2 matches at 9 bases. The receptor comes from a man aged 40-49 years with alopecia areata. Some clones in this sample may be carry-over from other donors' samples. This specimen consisted of whole blood, obtained in connection with sensitization to the hapten diphenylcyclopropenone (DPC). CDR3 loop: CASSTGTSNTDTQYF. In DNA form, the CDR3 reads TGTGCCAGCAGTACCGGGACTAGCAATACAGATACGCAGTATTTT.